These T cell receptor beta chains were read from a single sample in a study of Graves' ophthalmopathy and Graves' hyperthyroidism. TCRdb processed the multiplex PCR reads anew with MiXCR; each CDR3 protein has one entry. This table holds about 480,000 distinct CDR3 sequences, approximately 15% found once. Sequencing input: blood. These receptors came from a woman in her twenties or thirties with Graves' ophthalmopathy. Both conserved end residues are part of each CDR3. Fields, in order: V gene, clone size, D gene, J gene, CDR3 DNA, CDR3 protein. A D gene is named only where the DNA matches it firmly. Clone size appears in some rows only: once, few, many, or a class for an expanded clone.

>TRBV6-1|few|NA|TRBJ1-2
TGTGCCAGCATAGGCGAAAATGGCTACACCTTC
CASIGENGYTF
>TRBV6-1|many|NA|TRBJ2-2
TGTGCCAGCAGTGAACGCCCGGGGGTTAACACCGGGGAGCTGTTTTTT
CASSERPGVNTGELFF
>TRBV12-5|few|NA|TRBJ2-2
TGTGCTAGTGGTTTGTTGCCAGCCGGTCTTGTAGGGGAGCTGTTTTTT
CASGLLPAGLVGELFF
>TRBV12-3/TRBV12-4|many|NA|TRBJ1-5
TGTGCCAGCAGTTCGAGGGAACAGCCCCAGCATTTT
CASSSREQPQHF
>TRBV6-1|many|NA|TRBJ1-6
TGTGCCAGCAGTGAAACCACAAATTCACCCCTCCACTTT
CASSETTNSPLHF
>TRBV6-1|many|TRBD1|TRBJ1-1
TGTGCCAGCAAAATGACAGGGGCAGACACTGAAGCTTTCTTT
CASKMTGADTEAFF
>TRBV15|many|TRBD1|TRBJ2-2
TGTGCCACCAGCAGAGATTACGGGACAGGAACCACCGGGGAGCTGTTTTTT
CATSRDYGTGTTGELFF
>TRBV2|many|NA|TRBJ2-7
TGTGCCAGCAGTGAGATTCAGGGGTCCTACGAGCAGTACTTC
CASSEIQGSYEQYF
>TRBV5-1|many|NA|TRBJ2-7
TGCGCCAGCAAGGATGCCGTAGCCTACGAGCAGTACTTC
CASKDAVAYEQYF
>TRBV12-3/TRBV12-4|NA|NA|TRBJ1-5
TGTGCCAGCAACTTCGGAGGGCAGCCCCAGCATTTT
CASNFGGQPQHF
>TRBV6-1|many|NA|TRBJ1-5
TGTGCCAGCAGACGACGGAGCAATCAGCCCCAGCATTTT
CASRRRSNQPQHF
>TRBV6-5|few|TRBD2|TRBJ2-7
TGTGCCAGCAGTTATGCTAGCGGGAGGGCCGGGGTTTACGAGCAGTACTTC
CASSYASGRAGVYEQYF
>TRBV28|few|NA|TRBJ2-3
TGTGCCAGCAGTCCAAAGGACCCCACAGATACGCAGTATTTT
CASSPKDPTDTQYF
>TRBV5-1|many|NA|TRBJ1-2
TGCGCCAGCAGCTTGGAGGCGGGCAACTATGGCTACACCTTC
CASSLEAGNYGYTF
>TRBV10-3|many|TRBD2|TRBJ2-2
TGTGCCATCAGTAGGACTAGCGGGGGCCCGAACACCGGGGAGCTGTTTTTT
CAISRTSGGPNTGELFF
>TRBV6-1|many|NA|TRBJ2-2
TGTGCCAGCAGACCCGGGACAAAGAACACCGGGGAGCTGTTTTTT
CASRPGTKNTGELFF
>TRBV6-5|many|NA|TRBJ1-6
TGTGCCAGCAGTTACTCTGGGAACACCGGGACCTATAATTCACCCCTCCACTTT
CASSYSGNTGTYNSPLHF
>TRBV12-3/TRBV12-4|many|NA|TRBJ1-5
TGTGCCAGCGGGAAAGGTGGAAGTAGCAATCAGCCCCAGCATTTT
CASGKGGSSNQPQHF